The rows below give T cell receptor beta chains drawn from one sample of a study of T cell responses to AZD1222 COVID-19 vaccine. Profiled with immunoSEQ multiplex PCR; TCRdb holds only in-frame clones, not every one. The table has over 65,000 clones, less than 90% seen once. Here the sequenced sample was peripheral blood, taken on day 0 of AZD1222 vaccination. The receptors originated from an adult in good health. Both conserved end residues are part of each CDR3. A D gene is named only where the DNA matches it firmly. Some rows mark clone size as missing; the rest say once, few, many or name a class of expanded clone.

v_gene	j_gene	abundance	d_gene	len	CDR3aa	CDR3nt
TRBV18	TRBJ2-7	.	TRBD1	16	CASSPRGQGRSYEQYF	TGTGCCAGCTCACCACGGGGACAGGGTCGGTCCTACGAGCAGTACTTC
TRBV18	TRBJ2-3	.	TRBD1	15	CASSPGTGSTDTQYF	TGTGCCAGCTCACCCGGGACAGGGAGCACAGATACGCAGTATTTT
TRBV5-1	TRBJ2-5	.	TRBD2	13	CASSLGGAETQYF	TGCGCCAGCAGCCTCGGGGGGGCGGAGACCCAGTACTTC
TRBV28	TRBJ1-5	.	.	14	CAIISGTGNQPQHF	TGTGCCATTATATCCGGGACGGGCAATCAGCCCCAGCATTTT
TRBV19	TRBJ2-5	.	.	13	CASSNQLAPPQYF	TGTGCCAGTAGTAACCAACTAGCCCCCCCCCAGTACTTC
TRBV5-6	TRBJ1-6	.	.	13	CASSLRSDSPLHF	TGTGCCAGCAGCTTGAGGTCGGATTCACCCCTCCACTTT
TRBV27	TRBJ2-7	.	.	15	CASSSGPGQSSEQYF	TGTGCCAGCAGTTCTGGGCCCGGACAGTCTTCCGAGCAGTACTTC
TRBV6-1	TRBJ2-7	.	TRBD1	15	CASSEKGQGAYEQYF	TGTGCCAGCAGTGAAAAGGGACAGGGGGCCTACGAGCAGTACTTC
TRBV12-5	TRBJ2-7	.	.	14	CASGSAERPYEQYF	TGTGCTAGTGGTTCGGCGGAAAGACCCTACGAGCAGTACTTC
TRBV27	TRBJ2-3	.	.	15	CASSLTASSTDTQYF	TGTGCCAGCAGTTTGACAGCCTCTAGCACAGATACGCAGTATTTT
TRBV29-1	TRBJ1-1	.	.	12	CSVEDTRTEAFF	TGCAGCGTTGAAGATACGCGCACTGAAGCTTTCTTT
TRBV5-1	TRBJ1-1	.	.	13	CASSLWGYTEAFF	TGCGCCAGCAGCTTGTGGGGGTACACTGAAGCTTTCTTT
TRBV10-3	TRBJ1-6	.	.	14	CAISEKGQNSPLHF	TGTGCCATCAGTGAAAAGGGCCAGAATTCACCCCTCCACTTT
TRBV6-2/TRBV6-3	TRBJ1-1	.	.	14	CASTPSTSNTEAFF	TGTGCCAGCACCCCAAGTACGAGTAACACTGAAGCTTTCTTT
TRBV7-9	TRBJ1-3	few	TRBD1	15	CASSPGTDSGNTIYF	TGTGCCAGCAGCCCCGGGACAGACTCTGGAAACACCATATATTTT
TRBV6-2/TRBV6-3	TRBJ2-7	.	TRBD1	14	CASSYGQGDYEQYF	TGTGCCAGCAGTTACGGGCAGGGGGACTACGAGCAGTACTTC
TRBV27	TRBJ1-6	.	TRBD1	15	CASSERGQGRPPLHF	TGTGCCAGCAGCGAAAGGGGACAGGGGCGCCCCCCCCTCCACTTT
TRBV20-1	TRBJ2-1	.	.	14	CSASFGSSYNEQFF	TGCAGTGCTAGTTTCGGCAGCTCCTACAATGAGCAGTTCTTC
TRBV7-3	TRBJ2-5	.	.	13	CASSLGLEATQYF	TGTGCCAGCAGCTTAGGCCTCGAGGCGACCCAGTACTTC
TRBV18	TRBJ1-4	.	TRBD1	15	CASSLRLDRVEKLFF	TGTGCCAGCTCACTCCGTCTAGACAGGGTTGAAAAACTGTTTTTT
TRBV27	TRBJ2-7	.	.	12	CASRDISYEQYF	TGTGCCAGCCGGGACATCTCCTACGAGCAGTACTTC
TRBV7-2	TRBJ2-5	.	.	13	CASNLQVGETQYF	TGTGCCAGCAACTTACAGGTCGGGGAGACCCAGTACTTC
TRBV7-2	TRBJ1-4	.	.	15	CASSLGSGTEEKLFF	TGTGCCAGCAGCTTAGGATCCGGGACGGAAGAAAAACTGTTTTTT
TRBV12-3/TRBV12-4	TRBJ2-1	.	TRBD1	12	CASRPRGNEQFF	TGTGCCAGCAGACCCAGGGGGAATGAGCAGTTCTTC